Listed below are T cell receptor beta chains from one sample, sequenced in a study of cytomegalovirus exposure and HLA in healthy donors. TCRdb's copy holds only in-frame clones and misses some; the assay was immunoSEQ multiplex PCR. The sample holds some 150,000 clones; 75% to 85% are singletons and the top ten take approximately 3.7%. The specimen was PBMCs. The receptor source for this set is a human donor in good health. Both conserved end residues are part of each CDR3. The D gene is left open where the match is weak. Part of the rows lack a size; the others show once, few, many or a class for expanded clones.

D,V,size,J,DNA,CDR3
-,TRBV11-3,-,TRBJ2-2,TGTGCCAGCAGCTCCGGGTCGAGGGCCGGGGAGCTGTTTTTT,CASSSGSRAGELFF
-,TRBV2,few,TRBJ1-1,TGTGCCAGCAATTTGGAAGGGGTGAACACTGAAGCTTTCTTT,CASNLEGVNTEAFF
-,TRBV6-1,-,TRBJ2-1,TGTGCCAGCAGGGAGACAGGTGATAATGAGCAGTTCTTC,CASRETGDNEQFF
TRBD2,TRBV19,-,TRBJ2-1,TGTGCCAGTGATAGCGGGGGCTACAATGAGCAGTTCTTC,CASDSGGYNEQFF
-,TRBV5-1,few,TRBJ1-1,TGCGCCAGCAGACTTACTCCCGGGAATGAAGCTTTCTTT,CASRLTPGNEAFF
-,TRBV6-5,-,TRBJ2-1,TGTGCCAGCAGTTACTCTAGGGGAAACAATGAGCAGTTCTTC,CASSYSRGNNEQFF
TRBD1,TRBV6-5,-,TRBJ1-2,TGTGCCAGCAGTTTTACAGGGGTCTATGGCTACACCTTC,CASSFTGVYGYTF
-,TRBV6-1,-,TRBJ2-3,TGTGCCACCACAACGTCCACAGATACGCAGTATTTT,CATTTSTDTQYF
-,TRBV2,-,TRBJ1-6,TGTGCCAGCAGTGACACCGGCTCCTATAATTCACCCCTCCACTTT,CASSDTGSYNSPLHF
TRBD2,TRBV9,-,TRBJ2-3,TGTGCCAGCAGCGTAGTATCGGGAGGTGCGGATACGCAGTATTTT,CASSVVSGGADTQYF
-,TRBV7-3,-,TRBJ2-1,TGTGCCAGCAGCTTCTTACACCCAGCAGGGGCACTCTACAATGAGCAGTTCTTC,CASSFLHPAGALYNEQFF
TRBD1,TRBV6-6,few,TRBJ1-2,TGTGCCACTACTCTAACCGGGACAGGGGTAGATGGCTACACCTTC,CATTLTGTGVDGYTF
TRBD1,TRBV27,-,TRBJ2-5,TGTGCCAGCAGTTTGATACAGGGGTCCCAAGAGACCCAGTACTTC,CASSLIQGSQETQYF
TRBD2,TRBV5-1,-,TRBJ2-1,TGCGCCAGCAGGACTAGCGGGTCCTACAATGAGCAGTTCTTC,CASRTSGSYNEQFF
TRBD2,TRBV19,-,TRBJ2-2,TGTGCCAGTAGTATACGAGCGGGAGGGGACACCGGGGAGCTGTTTTTT,CASSIRAGGDTGELFF
TRBD1,TRBV6-1,few,TRBJ2-3,TGTGCCAGCAGTGAAACAGGGGTGGGGAGCACAGATACGCAGTATTTT,CASSETGVGSTDTQYF
TRBD1,TRBV28,-,TRBJ2-3,TGTGCCAGCAGCCGACAGGGGGCTAAAGATACGCAGTATTTT,CASSRQGAKDTQYF
-,TRBV10-3,-,TRBJ2-5,TGTGCCATCAGTTCCTCCACGGGACATGCGACCCAGTACTTC,CAISSSTGHATQYF
TRBD2,TRBV6-6,-,TRBJ2-7,TGTGCCAGCATCACAGCGGGAGCTATTTACGAGCAGTACTTC,CASITAGAIYEQYF
TRBD1,TRBV10-1,-,TRBJ2-3,TGCGCCAGCAGCCAAGGGGGACAGGGGGCCGGAGATACGCAGTATTTT,CASSQGGQGAGDTQYF
TRBD1,TRBV28,-,TRBJ1-1,TGTGCCAGCAGAACGACAGGGGGGGCTGGAGCTTTCTTT,CASRTTGGAGAFF
TRBD1,TRBV30,-,TRBJ2-2,TGTGCCCTATCCGGGACAGATTACACCGGGGAGCTGTTTTTT,CALSGTDYTGELFF
-,TRBV5-4,-,TRBJ1-2,TGTGCCAGCAGCAACCGAGAGAACTATGGCTACACCTTC,CASSNRENYGYTF